One and the same sample provided the 5 T cell receptor beta chains below, sequenced in a study of Ad26.COV2.S vaccination and SARS-CoV-2 variants. Clones were read by immunoSEQ multiplex PCR, and TCRdb kept only the in-frame ones, dropping some. This sample has around 320,000 clones; roughly 84% occur once, and the top ten carry more than 1.5%. The treatment was: over 15 received Ad26.COV2.S at low or high dose, single or two shots; a few received placebo; per-sample allocation not given. Specimens were obtained on day 63 following the first vaccine or placebo injection. Sequences were derived from peripheral blood, sampled in a trial of Ad26.COV2.S vaccine versus placebo. Source of these receptors: a person aged 18-60 years who received the Ad26.COV2.S COVID-19 vaccine or a placebo.

The gene calls are TRBV7-9 and TRBJ2-2, with TRBD2 matching 9 bases. This CDR3 region has 15 residues. V trimming: 2 bases; J trimming: 4 bases; junction bases outside the gene matches: 2. From germline, CDR1 is SEHNR and CDR2 FQNEAQ (reference sequence). CDR3 nucleotides: TGTGCCAGCAGCTTAAGAGCGGGGGGCACCGGGGAGCTGTTTTTT. It translates to CASSLRAGGTGELFF.

About this clone itself: At the DNA level, this CDR3 is encoded by other sequences in the same sample as well. The chain recombines TRBV5-1 with TRBJ2-7, with 12 nucleotides matching TRBD1. This CDR3 has 14 residues. Germline assignment: CDR1 SGHRS and CDR2 YFSETQ. V was clipped by 4 bases and J by 4 bases; unmatched bases: 3. The CDR3 reads CASSPGQGAYEQYF. The DNA for the CDR3 is TGCGCCAGCAGCCCGGGACAGGGGGCGTACGAGCAGTACTTC.

The J gene is TRBJ1-5, the V gene TRBV10-3, with 7 bases matching TRBD1. The CDR3 runs to 14 residues. V lost 4 bases, J lost 2 bases, and 2 bases stayed unmatched. CDR1 is ENHRY and CDR2 is SYGVKD in the germline V gene. The CDR3, as DNA: TGTGCCATCAGTGCGCAGGGGGGCAATCAGCCCCAGCATTTT. Translation gives CAISAQGGNQPQHF.

This clone was seen only a few times. This chain connects TRBV3-1 (or the pseudogene TRBV3-2) to TRBJ2-7, with TRBD1 identical over 8 bases. This CDR3 spans 12 amino acids. J lost 8 bases, V lost 4 bases, and 4 bases had no gene match. Germline V gives CDR1 LGHDT, CDR2 YNNKEL (reference sequence). The CDR3 nucleotides are TGTGCCAGCAGCCTCCAGGGGGCGCAGCAGTACTTC. Protein product: CASSLQGAQQYF.

V usage is TRBV3-1 (or the pseudogene TRBV3-2) and J usage is TRBJ2-1; 9 bases align to TRBD2. CDR1 LGHDT and CDR2 YNNKEL come from the germline V gene (reference sequence). Trimming cost V 3 bases and J 4 bases; bases outside gene matches: 1. This CDR3 comprises 14 residues. CDR3 region: CASSQRGGYNEQFF. The CDR3 DNA reads as TGTGCCAGCAGCCAGCGGGGGGGGTACAATGAGCAGTTCTTC.